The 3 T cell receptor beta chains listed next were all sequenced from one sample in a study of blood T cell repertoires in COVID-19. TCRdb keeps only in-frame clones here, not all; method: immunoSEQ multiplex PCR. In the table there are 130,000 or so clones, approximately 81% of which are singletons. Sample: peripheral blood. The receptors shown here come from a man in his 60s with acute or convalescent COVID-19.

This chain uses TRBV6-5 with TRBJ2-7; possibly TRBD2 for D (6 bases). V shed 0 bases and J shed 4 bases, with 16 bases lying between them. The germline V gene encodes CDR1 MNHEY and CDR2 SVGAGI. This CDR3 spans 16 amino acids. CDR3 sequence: CASSYSADYLGYEQYF. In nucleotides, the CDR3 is TGTGCCAGCAGTTACTCAGCGGACTACCTAGGGTACGAGCAGTACTTC.

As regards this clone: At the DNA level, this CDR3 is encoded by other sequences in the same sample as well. The CDR3 is CASSSLAGSSYEQYF. CDR3 DNA sequence: TGCGCCAGCAGCTCCCTAGCGGGAAGCTCCTACGAGCAGTACTTC. V usage is TRBV5-1 and J usage is TRBJ2-7; 9 bases fit TRBD2. In germline, CDR1 is SGHRS, CDR2 YFSETQ. J gave up 0 bases and V 3 bases, and 4 bases lay outside the gene matches. This CDR3 region has 15 residues.

CDR3 DNA sequence: TGTGCCAGTAGTATGTGGACAGGGAAATCAAATGAGCAGTTCTTC. Amino acids: CASSMWTGKSNEQFF. The chain combines TRBV19 with TRBJ2-1, with 8 bases aligning to TRBD1. The length of the CDR3 is 15 residues. Germline lookup yields CDR1 LNHDA and CDR2 SQIVND (reference sequence). Trimming removed 3 bases from V and 7 bases from J; junction bases left unmatched: 8.